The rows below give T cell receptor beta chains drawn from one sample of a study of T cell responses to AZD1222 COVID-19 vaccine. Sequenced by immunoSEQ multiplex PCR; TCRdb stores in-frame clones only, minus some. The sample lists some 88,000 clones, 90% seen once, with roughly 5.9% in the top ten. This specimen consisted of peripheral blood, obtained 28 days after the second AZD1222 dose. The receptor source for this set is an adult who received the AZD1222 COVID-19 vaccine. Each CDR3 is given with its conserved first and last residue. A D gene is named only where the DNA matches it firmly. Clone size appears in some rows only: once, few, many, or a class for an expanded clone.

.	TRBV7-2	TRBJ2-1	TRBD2	TGTGCCAGCGGAACACTAGCGGGGGGTTACAATGAGCAGTTCTTC	CASGTLAGGYNEQFF
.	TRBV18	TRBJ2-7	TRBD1	TGTGCCAGCTCGCCTCCGGGACAGGGGGGATACGAGCAGTACTTC	CASSPPGQGGYEQYF
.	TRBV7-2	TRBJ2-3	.	TGTGCCAGCAGCTTGACAGAATACACAGATACGCAGTATTTT	CASSLTEYTDTQYF
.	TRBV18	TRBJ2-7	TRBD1	TGTGCCAGCTCACCGATGACAGGGAGCTACGAGCAGTACTTC	CASSPMTGSYEQYF
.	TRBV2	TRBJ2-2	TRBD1	TGTGCCAGCAGGACAGGGCCCGGGGAGCTGTTTTTT	CASRTGPGELFF
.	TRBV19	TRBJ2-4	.	TGTGCCAGTAGAAGGGGGGTGTCCGTGGCCAAAAACATTCAGTACTTC	CASRRGVSVAKNIQYF
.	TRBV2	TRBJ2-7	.	TGTGCCAGCACGCGCACTAGCAGTGAGCAGTACTTC	CASTRTSSEQYF
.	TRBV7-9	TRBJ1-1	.	TGTGCCAGCAGCTCTGCCGGGACACAGAACACTGAAGCTTTCTTT	CASSSAGTQNTEAFF
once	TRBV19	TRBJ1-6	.	TGTGCCAGTAGTAGTAGTGGGAGCTCCTATAATTCACCCCTCCACTTT	CASSSSGSSYNSPLHF
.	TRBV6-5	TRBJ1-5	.	TGTGCCAGCAGTTACTCGTCCGGGAACAATCAGCCCCAGCATTTT	CASSYSSGNNQPQHF
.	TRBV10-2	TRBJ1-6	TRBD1	TGCGCCAGCAGACGGGACAGGGAAGGTAATTCACCCCTCCACTTT	CASRRDREGNSPLHF
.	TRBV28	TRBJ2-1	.	TGTGCCAGCACCTCTGGAAGGGGCTATGAGCAGTTCTTC	CASTSGRGYEQFF
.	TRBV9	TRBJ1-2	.	TGTGCCAGCAGCCCGAAAGGGTCTCCCTATGGCTACACCTTC	CASSPKGSPYGYTF
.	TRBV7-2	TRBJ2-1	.	TGTGCCAGCAGCTTCGACCGGTGGCGGGGACAGCAGTTCTTC	CASSFDRWRGQQFF
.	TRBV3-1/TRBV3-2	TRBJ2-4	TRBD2	TGTGCCAGCCCTAGCGGGGGGCGAGCCAAAAACATTCAGTACTTC	CASPSGGRAKNIQYF